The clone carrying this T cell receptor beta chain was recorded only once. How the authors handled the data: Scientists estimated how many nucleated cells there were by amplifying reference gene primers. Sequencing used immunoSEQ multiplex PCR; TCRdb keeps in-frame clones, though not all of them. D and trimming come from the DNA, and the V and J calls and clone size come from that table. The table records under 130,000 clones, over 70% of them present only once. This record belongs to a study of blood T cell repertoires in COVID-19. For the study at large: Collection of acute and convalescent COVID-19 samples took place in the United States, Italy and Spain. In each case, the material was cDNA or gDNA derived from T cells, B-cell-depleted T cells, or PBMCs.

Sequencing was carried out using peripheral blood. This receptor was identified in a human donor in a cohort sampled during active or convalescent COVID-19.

The CDR3: CATSRDTGDGYTF. The CDR3 DNA follows: TGTGCCACCAGCCGGGACACCGGAGATGGCTACACCTTC. This chain uses TRBV24-1 with TRBJ1-2, with D tentatively TRBD1 (6 bases). The CDR3 has 13 residues. Trimming cost V 7 bases and J 6 bases, with 14 bases left between them. Per the germline V gene, CDR1 is KGHDR and CDR2 is SFDVKD.